The clone carrying this T cell receptor beta chain was detected only once. Germline-derived CDR1 and CDR2 are MNHEY and SVGAGI. Trimming cost V 5 bases and J 2 bases; bases outside gene matches: 7. The CDR3 contains 15 residues. The data belong to a study of T cell changes during pregnancy in multiple sclerosis. Clones were read by immunoSEQ multiplex PCR, and TCRdb kept only the in-frame ones, dropping some. The sample consists of tens of thousands of clones, 92% of them appearing once. V and J are TRBV6-5 and TRBJ1-1, with TRBD1 matching over 8 bases. The sequenced sample was peripheral blood, obtained in the first trimester of pregnancy. This receptor was identified in a female donor in good health, enrolled as a control in a pregnancy study. The CDR3, as DNA: TGTGCCAGCAGTCCCGCGACAGGGGTTAACACTGAAGCTTTCTTT. This codes for CASSPATGVNTEAFF.